This T cell receptor (beta chain) originates from a study of T-cell reconstitution after alpha-beta-depleted transplantation in children. V was cut by 1 base and J by 7 bases, with 5 bases left in between. The CDR3 loop spans 12 amino acids. In germline, CDR1 is KGHSH, CDR2 LQKENI. The TCRbeta library incorporated unique molecular identifiers. TCRdb fed the PCR reads into MiXCR, producing one record per CDR3 protein. The table has some 290,000 distinct CDR3 sequences, nearly 10% seen once. The clonotype was recovered from a human donor who donated a stem cell graft to a child with SCID. Sequences were derived from PBMCs from the stem cell graft donor, sampled from the stem cell graft. The chain combines TRBV18 with TRBJ2-1; D is undetermined. The CDR3 DNA is TGTGCCAGCTCACCACTCACGAATGAGCAGTTCTTC. Amino acids: CASSPLTNEQFF.